The T cell receptor beta chain described here comes from a study of graft-versus-host responses after intestinal transplantation. The overall study: Anti-thymocyte globulin induction, then tacrolimus and steroids for around 3 years, went to all recipients.

Study-wide results and caveats: GvH clones occurred in recipient marrow; some first appeared in ileum or blood.

Germline V gene data show CDR1 as MNHNS and CDR2 as SASEGT. This CDR3 contains 15 residues. Losses at the gene ends were 4 bases for V and 9 bases for J; bases not matched to a gene: 7. Here immunoSEQ multiplex PCR was the method, and the copy in TCRdb shows in-frame clones only, minus some. The sample records some 84,000 clones, 80% to 85% being singletons. Notes on this clone: Antigen specificity is unknown.

The chain joins TRBV6-1 to TRBJ2-1; 12 bases map to TRBD2. Specimen: unstimulated CD4+ T cells sorted from spleen or lymph node cells, collected before intestinal transplant. The TCR originated in a human donor who received an intestinal transplant. CDR3 nucleotide sequence: TGTGCCAGCAGTGCCAGACTAGCGGGGGACGGTGAGCAGTTCTTC. As protein: CASSARLAGDGEQFF.